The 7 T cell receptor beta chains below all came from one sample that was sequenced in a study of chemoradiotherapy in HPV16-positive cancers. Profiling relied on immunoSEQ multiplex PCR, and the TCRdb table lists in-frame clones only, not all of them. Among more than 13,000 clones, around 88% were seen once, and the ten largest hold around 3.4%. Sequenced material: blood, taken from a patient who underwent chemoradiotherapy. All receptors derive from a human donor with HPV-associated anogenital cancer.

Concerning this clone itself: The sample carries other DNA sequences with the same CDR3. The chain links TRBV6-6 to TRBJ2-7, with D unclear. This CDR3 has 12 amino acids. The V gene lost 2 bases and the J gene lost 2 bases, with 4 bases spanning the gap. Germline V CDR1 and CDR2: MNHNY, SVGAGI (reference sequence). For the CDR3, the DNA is TGTGCCAGCAGTTACGGACCCTACGAGCAGTACTTC. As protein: CASSYGPYEQYF.

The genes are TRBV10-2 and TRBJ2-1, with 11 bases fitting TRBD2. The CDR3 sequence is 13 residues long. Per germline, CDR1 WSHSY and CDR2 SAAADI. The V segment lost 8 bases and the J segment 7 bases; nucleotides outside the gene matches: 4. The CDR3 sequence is CASRLAGGNEQFF. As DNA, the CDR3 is TGCGCCAGCCGTCTAGCGGGAGGTAATGAGCAGTTCTTC.

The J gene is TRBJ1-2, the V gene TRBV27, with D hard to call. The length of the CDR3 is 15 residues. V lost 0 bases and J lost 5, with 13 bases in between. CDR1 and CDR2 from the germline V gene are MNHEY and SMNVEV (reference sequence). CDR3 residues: CASSLSASSAYGYTF. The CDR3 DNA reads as TGTGCCAGCAGTTTATCGGCCTCCTCGGCGTATGGCTACACCTTC.

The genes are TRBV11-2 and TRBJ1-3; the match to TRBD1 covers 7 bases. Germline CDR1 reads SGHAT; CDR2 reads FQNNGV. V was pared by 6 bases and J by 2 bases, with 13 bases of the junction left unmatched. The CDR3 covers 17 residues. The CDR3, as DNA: TGTGCCAGCAGTTCCCCTCGAAACAGGGGTACTGGAAACACCATATATTTT. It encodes CASSSPRNRGTGNTIYF.

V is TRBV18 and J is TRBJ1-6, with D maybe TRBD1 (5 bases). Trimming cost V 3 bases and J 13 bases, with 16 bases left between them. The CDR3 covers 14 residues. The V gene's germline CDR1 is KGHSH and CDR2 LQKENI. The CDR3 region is CASSPGTKNQPLHF. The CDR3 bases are TGTGCCAGCTCACCCGGGACGAAGAATCAGCCCCTCCACTTT.

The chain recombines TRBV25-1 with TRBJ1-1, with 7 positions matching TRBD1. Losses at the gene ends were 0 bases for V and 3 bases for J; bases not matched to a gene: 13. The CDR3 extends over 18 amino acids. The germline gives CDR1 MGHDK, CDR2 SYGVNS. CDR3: CASSEYRVLTGSYTEAFF. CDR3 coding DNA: TGTGCCAGCAGTGAATATAGAGTTTTGACAGGGAGTTACACTGAAGCTTTCTTT.

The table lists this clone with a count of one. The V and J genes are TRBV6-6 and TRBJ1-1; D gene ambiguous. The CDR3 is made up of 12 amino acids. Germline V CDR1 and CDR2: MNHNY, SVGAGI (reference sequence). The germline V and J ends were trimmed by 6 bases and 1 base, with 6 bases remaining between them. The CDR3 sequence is CASSTQNTEAFF. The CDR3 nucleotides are TGTGCCAGCAGCACTCAGAACACTGAAGCTTTCTTT.